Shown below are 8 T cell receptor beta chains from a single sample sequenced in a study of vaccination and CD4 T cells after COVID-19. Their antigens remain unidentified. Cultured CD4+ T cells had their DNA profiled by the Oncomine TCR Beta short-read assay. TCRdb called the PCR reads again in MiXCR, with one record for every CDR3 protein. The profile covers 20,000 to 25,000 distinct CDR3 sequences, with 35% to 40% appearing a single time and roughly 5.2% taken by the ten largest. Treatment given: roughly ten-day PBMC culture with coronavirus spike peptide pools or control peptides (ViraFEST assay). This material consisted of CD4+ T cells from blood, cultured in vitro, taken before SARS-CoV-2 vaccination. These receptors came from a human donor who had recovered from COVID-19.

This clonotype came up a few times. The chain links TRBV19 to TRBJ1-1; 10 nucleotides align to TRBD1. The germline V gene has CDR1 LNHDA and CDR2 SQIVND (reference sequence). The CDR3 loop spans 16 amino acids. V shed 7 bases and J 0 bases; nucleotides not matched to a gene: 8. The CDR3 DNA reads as TGTGCCAGTACCACCCGGGACAGGGGAATGAACACTGAAGCTTTCTTT. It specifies CASTTRDRGMNTEAFF.

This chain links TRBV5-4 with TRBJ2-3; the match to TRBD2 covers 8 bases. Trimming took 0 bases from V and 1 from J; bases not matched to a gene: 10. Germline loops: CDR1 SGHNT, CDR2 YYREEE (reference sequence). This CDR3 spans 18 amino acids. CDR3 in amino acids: CASSLEPQGRGGTDTQYF. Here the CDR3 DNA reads TGTGCCAGCAGCTTGGAACCCCAGGGGCGGGGGGGCACAGATACGCAGTATTTT.

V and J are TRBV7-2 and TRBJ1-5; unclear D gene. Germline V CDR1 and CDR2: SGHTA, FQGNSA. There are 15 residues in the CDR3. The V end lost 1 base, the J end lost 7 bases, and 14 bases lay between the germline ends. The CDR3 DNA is TGTGCCAGCAGCTTAGGGCGTGAGGGATCGCAGCCCCAGCATTTT. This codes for CASSLGREGSQPQHF.

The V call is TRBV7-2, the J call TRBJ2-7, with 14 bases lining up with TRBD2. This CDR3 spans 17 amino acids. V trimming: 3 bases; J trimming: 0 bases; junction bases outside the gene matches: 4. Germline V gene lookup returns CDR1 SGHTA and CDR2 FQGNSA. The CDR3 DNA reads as TGTGCCAGCAGCTTGGGACTAGCGGGAGCAAACTCCTACGAGCAGTACTTC. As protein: CASSLGLAGANSYEQYF.

The CDR3 protein is CASSLVNRDFLGNEQFF. CDR3 coding DNA: TGTGCCAGCAGCTTAGTTAATCGGGACTTCCTCGGGAATGAGCAGTTCTTC. This chain uses TRBV7-8 with TRBJ2-1; D perhaps matches TRBD2 (6 bases). This CDR3 has 17 residues. Germline V lookup: CDR1 SGHVS, CDR2 FQNEAQ. Trimming shortened V by 1 base and J by 7 bases, and 20 bases separated the two germline ends.

The CDR3 bases are TGTGCCAGCAGCCGCGGGGCAAGCACAGATACGCAGTATTTT. Translated: CASSRGASTDTQYF. The chain is built from TRBV7-3 and TRBJ2-3, with a weak D call TRBD2 (6 bases). Germline-derived CDR1 and CDR2 are SGHTA and FQGTGA. This CDR3 is 14 amino acids long. The V end was cut by 5 bases, the J end by 0 bases, with 9 bases between.

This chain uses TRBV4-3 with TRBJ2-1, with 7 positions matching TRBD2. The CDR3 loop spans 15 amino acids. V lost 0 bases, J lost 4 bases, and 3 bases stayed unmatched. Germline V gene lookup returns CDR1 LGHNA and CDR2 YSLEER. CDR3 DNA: TGCGCCAGCAGCCAAGATGGGGGGGGGTACAATGAGCAGTTCTTC. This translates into CASSQDGGGYNEQFF.

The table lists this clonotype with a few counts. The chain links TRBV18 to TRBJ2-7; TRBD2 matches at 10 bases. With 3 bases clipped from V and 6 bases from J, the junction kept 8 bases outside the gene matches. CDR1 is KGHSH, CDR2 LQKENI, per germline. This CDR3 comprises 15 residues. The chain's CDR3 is CASSPLSGRALEQYF. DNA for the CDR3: TGTGCCAGCTCACCTCTAAGCGGGAGGGCCCTCGAGCAGTACTTC. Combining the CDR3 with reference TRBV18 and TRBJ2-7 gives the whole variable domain NAGVMQNPRHLVRRRGQEARLRCSPMKGHSHVYWYRQLPEEGLKFMVYLQKENIIDESGMPKERFSAEFPKEGPSILRIQQVVRGDSAAYFCASSPLSGRALEQYFGPGTRLTVT.